This section outlines one T cell receptor beta chain sequence together with its context. This sample is part of a study of blood T cell repertoires in COVID-19. Study information: Acute-phase and convalescent COVID-19 samples originated in the United States, Italy and Spain.

Original analysis: Amplification of reference gene primers was used by the study to estimate nucleated cell counts. This table comes from immunoSEQ multiplex PCR, and its TCRdb copy is limited to in-frame clones, with some not included. V and J calls and clone size are given by that table; D and trimming were obtained from the DNA. Among 300,000 to 450,000 clones listed, around 87% were seen once. The Seattle patients, enrolled during active infection, were followed longitudinally. CDR1 is SGHNT, CDR2 YYREEE, per germline (reference sequence). The CDR3 spans 15 residues. Between the trimmed V and J ends, which lost 2 bases and 3 bases, there was a span of 15 bases.

The TCR comes from a woman aged 60 to 75 with COVID-19, enrolled during active disease. The sample was peripheral blood. The chain recombines TRBV5-4 with TRBJ2-7; D possibly corresponds to TRBD1 (5 bases). The CDR3 DNA is TGTGCCAGCAGCTTAGGCCAGGGTCTTGGCTACGAGCAGTACTTC. Translating it yields CASSLGQGLGYEQYF.